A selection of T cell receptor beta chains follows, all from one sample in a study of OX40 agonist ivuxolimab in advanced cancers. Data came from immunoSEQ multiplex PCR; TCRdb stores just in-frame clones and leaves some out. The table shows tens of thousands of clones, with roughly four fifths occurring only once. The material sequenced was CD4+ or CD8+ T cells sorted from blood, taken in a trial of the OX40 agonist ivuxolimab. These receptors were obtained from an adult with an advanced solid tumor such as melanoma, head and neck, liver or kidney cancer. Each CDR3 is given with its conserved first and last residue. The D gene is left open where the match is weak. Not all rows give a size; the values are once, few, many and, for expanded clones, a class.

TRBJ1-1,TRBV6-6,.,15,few,CASSYLPGAVTEAFF,TGTGCCAGCAGTTACCTCCCAGGGGCGGTCACTGAAGCTTTCTTT
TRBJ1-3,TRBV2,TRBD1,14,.,CASSRTGAGNTIYF,TGTGCCAGCAGCCGGACAGGTGCTGGAAACACCATATATTTT
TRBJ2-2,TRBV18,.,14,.,CASSPDILTGELFF,TGTGCCAGCTCACCGGACATTCTCACCGGGGAGCTGTTTTTT
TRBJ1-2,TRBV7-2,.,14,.,CASSLEDSVDGYTF,TGTGCCAGCAGCTTAGAAGACAGTGTGGATGGCTACACCTTC
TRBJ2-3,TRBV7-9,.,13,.,CASSLSTEDTQYF,TGTGCCAGCAGCTTATCTACGGAGGATACGCAGTATTTT
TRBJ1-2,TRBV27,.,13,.,CASTPGGSPPYTF,TGTGCCAGCACCCCGGGGGGGTCGCCCCCCTACACCTTC
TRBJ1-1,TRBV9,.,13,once,CASSVAANTEAFF,TGTGCCAGCAGCGTGGCCGCGAACACTGAAGCTTTCTTT
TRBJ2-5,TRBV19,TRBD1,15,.,CASSNYGRDRVSQYF,TGTGCCAGTAGTAACTATGGCCGGGACAGGGTGTCCCAGTACTTC
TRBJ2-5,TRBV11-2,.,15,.,CASSLGVAVQETQYF,TGTGCCAGCAGCTTAGGGGTAGCTGTACAAGAGACCCAGTACTTC
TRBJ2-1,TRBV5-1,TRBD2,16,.,CASSLEGLAGHNEQFF,TGCGCCAGCAGCCTAGAAGGACTAGCGGGGCACAATGAGCAGTTCTTC
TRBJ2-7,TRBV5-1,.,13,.,CASSGSGTYEQYF,TGCGCCAGCAGCGGGAGCGGAACATACGAGCAGTACTTC
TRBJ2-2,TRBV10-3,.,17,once,CAISESVRGAGTGELFF,TGTGCCATCAGTGAGTCGGTGAGGGGCGCGGGCACCGGGGAGCTGTTTTTT
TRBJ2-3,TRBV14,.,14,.,CASSLGPTPDTQYF,TGTGCCAGCAGCCTAGGGCCCACCCCAGATACGCAGTATTTT
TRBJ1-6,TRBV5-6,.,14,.,CASSPRAYDSPLHF,TGTGCCAGCAGCCCAAGGGCTTATGATTCACCCCTCCACTTT
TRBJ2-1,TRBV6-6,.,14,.,CASSYSSIIDEQFF,TGTGCCAGCAGTTACTCAAGTATTATCGATGAGCAGTTCTTC
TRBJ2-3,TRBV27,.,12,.,CASSRFTDTQYF,TGTGCCAGCAGTAGGTTCACAGATACGCAGTATTTT
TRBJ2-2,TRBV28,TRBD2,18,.,CASSGGLAGGRRGGELFF,TGTGCCAGCAGCGGAGGACTAGCGGGAGGGCGGAGGGGCGGGGAGCTGTTTTTT
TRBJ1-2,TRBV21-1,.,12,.,CASSSWANGYTF,TGTGCCAGCAGCAGTTGGGCCAACGGCTACACCTTC
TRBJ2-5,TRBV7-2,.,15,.,CASSLDGVDQETQYF,TGTGCCAGCAGCTTAGATGGCGTGGACCAAGAGACCCAGTACTTC
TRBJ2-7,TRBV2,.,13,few,CASSEGLSYEQYF,TGTGCCAGCAGCGAGGGACTTTCCTACGAGCAGTACTTC
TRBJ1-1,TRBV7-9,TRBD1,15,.,CASSLRDRENTEAFF,TGTGCCAGCAGCTTAAGGGACAGGGAGAACACTGAAGCTTTCTTT
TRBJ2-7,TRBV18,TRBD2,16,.,CASSGQNSGSSYEQYF,TGTGCCAGCTCGGGACAAAACAGCGGGAGCTCCTACGAGCAGTACTTC
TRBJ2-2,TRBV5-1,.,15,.,CASSLTRGHTGELFF,TGCGCCAGCAGCTTAACTCGGGGACACACCGGGGAGCTGTTTTTT
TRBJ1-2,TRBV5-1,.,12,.,CASSPSTMGYTF,TGCGCCAGCAGCCCTTCCACCATGGGCTACACCTTC
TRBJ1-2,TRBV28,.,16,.,CASSLVAGGVNYGYTF,TGTGCCAGCAGTTTGGTAGCGGGGGGGGTTAACTATGGCTACACCTTC
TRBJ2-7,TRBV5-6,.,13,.,CASSFRESYEQYF,TGTGCCAGCAGCTTTCGGGAGTCCTACGAGCAGTACTTC
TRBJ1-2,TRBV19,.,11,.,CASSILYGYTF,TGTGCCAGTAGTATTCTATATGGCTACACCTTC
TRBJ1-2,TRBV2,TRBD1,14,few,CASSYTGGLDGYTF,TGTGCCAGCAGCTACACAGGGGGCCTGGATGGCTACACCTTC